This TCR beta chain was recovered during a study of T cell responses to AZD1222 COVID-19 vaccine. Study-wide points: Donors were mostly white British, more females; clonal diversity possibly underestimated. Sampling captured repertoires only after the peak T cell response.

Combined were second doses at about 4 or about 12 weeks. V was clipped by 6 bases and J by 7 bases, with 15 bases between them. CDR1 and CDR2 from the germline V gene are SNHLY and FYNNEI. This CDR3 is 14 amino acids long. On this clone itself: The antigen is unknown.

This table comes from immunoSEQ multiplex PCR, and its TCRdb copy is limited to in-frame clones, with some not included. This sample has roughly 100,000 clones; around 85% occur once, and the top ten carry 12% to 15%. The J gene is TRBJ1-4, the V gene TRBV2, with no clear D. The source is an adult who received the AZD1222 COVID-19 vaccine. Sample: peripheral blood, taken 28 days after the second AZD1222 dose. DNA for the CDR3: TGTGCCAGCAGCCCGGGCCTGGCCTTTGAAAAACTGTTTTTT. As protein: CASSPGLAFEKLFF.